This T cell receptor beta chain derives from a study of control samples from healthy donors and cancer patients (dated by TCRdb to the early 2020s). Receptor libraries were prepared by the immunoSEQ multiplex PCR assay. The clones in this table, taken by TCRdb from immuneACCESS, are in-frame only. Not every clone is retained; where verified, under half of the shortfall comes from an unresolved V gene, and the cause of the rest is unknown. The sample table lists roughly 150,000 clones, 93% of them with a count of one. The leading ten clones occupy 2.4% of the sample. This clone was found a few times. Its antigen has not been determined. No quality values exist for individual bases; no much larger clone is one base distant. The germline V gene yields SGHAT for CDR1 and FQNNGV for CDR2. Counted from cysteine to phenylalanine, this CDR3 has 13 amino acids. Here the CDR3 DNA is all that survives: 39 bases in frame from base 1. The V end loses 2 bases and the J end loses 2 bases, and a stretch of 6 bases separates them.

Sequenced input: blood. The clonotype originates from a middle-aged man in good health. Recombination connected TRBV11-2 to TRBJ2-5; there is no confident call for the D gene. CDR3 loop: CASSLNRQETQYF. The DNA reads TGTGCCAGCAGCTTAAACAGACAAGAGACCCAGTACTTC. Full variable domain (CDR3 extended with the reference TRBV11-2 and TRBJ2-5 proteins): EAGVAQSPRYKIIEKRQSVAFWCNPISGHATLYWYQQILGQGPKLLIQFQNNGVVDDSQLPKDRFSAERLKGVDSTLKIQPAKLEDSAVYLCASSLNRQETQYFGPGTRLLVL.